This T cell receptor beta chain appears in the sequencing data of a study of identifying expanded T cells in peripheral blood. Sequencing was performed with immunoSEQ multiplex PCR; in TCRdb, only in-frame clones are kept and a portion is missing. The sample comprises around 80,000 clones, 75% to 90% of which are singletons, and 3% to 4% rests with the top ten. The CDR3 length is 13 residues. Trimming took 5 bases from V and 9 from J, leaving 14 bases between them. CDR1 and CDR2 (germline): SGHTA, FQGNSA. The sequencing sample was made of blood. The chain combines TRBV7-2 with TRBJ2-4, with D perhaps given as TRBD1 or TRBD2 (5 bases each). The source is a person between 18 and 75 years old in good health. The CDR3, as DNA: TGTGCCAGCAGCATATACGGGACGGCCATTCAGTACTTC. Its protein product is CASSIYGTAIQYF. Together with reference TRBV7-2 and TRBJ2-4, the CDR3 gives the full variable domain: GAGVSQSPSNKVTEKGKDVELRCDPISGHTALYWYRQSLGQGLEFLIYFQGNSAPDKSGLPSDRFSAERTGGSVSTLTIQRTQQEDSAVYLCASSIYGTAIQYFGAGTRLSVL.